The clone carrying this T cell receptor (beta chain) has only a few counts. The antigen is undetermined. Patients were aged 18 to 65, had disease duration under 2 months, and had newly diagnosed hyperthyroidism. Germline CDR1 reads SEHNR; CDR2 reads FQNEAQ (reference sequence). The CDR3 has 17 residues. The V end lost 4 bases, the J end lost 7 bases, and 25 bases lay between the germline ends. TCR beta CDR3 regions were amplified from RNA transcripts. Carried out on the TCR CDR3, a first-round RT-PCR used the HTBI primer set. TCRdb reanalysed the multiplex PCR reads using MiXCR and keeps one entry per CDR3 protein. The sample has approximately 210,000 distinct CDR3 sequences; 17% are singletons. This specimen comes from a study of T cells in Graves' hyperthyroidism and ophthalmopathy. Study summary: Peripheral blood was taken when the disease was first diagnosed, before any treatment began. Study outcomes and limitations: Most clonotypes expanded in the thyroid (above 0.001) were also present in blood.

The clonotype was recovered from a man aged 45-60 years with Graves' hyperthyroidism. Material: blood. The V call is TRBV7-9, the J call TRBJ2-5; D possibly corresponds to TRBD1 (8 bases). CDR3 nucleotide sequence: TGTGCCAGCAGCTCAGGGGGGGGACAGGAAGCAAGGGCGACCCAGTACTTC. It translates to CASSSGGGQEARATQYF.